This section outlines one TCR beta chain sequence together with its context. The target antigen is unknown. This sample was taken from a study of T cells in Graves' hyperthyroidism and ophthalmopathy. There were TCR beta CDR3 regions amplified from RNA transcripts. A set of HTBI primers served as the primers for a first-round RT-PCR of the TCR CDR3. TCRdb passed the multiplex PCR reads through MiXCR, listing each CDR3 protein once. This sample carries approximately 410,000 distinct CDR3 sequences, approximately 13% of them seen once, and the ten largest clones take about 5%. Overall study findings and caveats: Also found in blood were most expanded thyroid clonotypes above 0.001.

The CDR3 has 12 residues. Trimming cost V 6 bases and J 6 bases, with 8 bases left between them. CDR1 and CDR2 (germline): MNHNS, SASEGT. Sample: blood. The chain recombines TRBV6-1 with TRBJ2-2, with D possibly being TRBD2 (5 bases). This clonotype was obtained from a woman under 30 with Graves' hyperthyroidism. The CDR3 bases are TGTGCCAGCAGGTCTAGCTCCGGGGAGCTGTTTTTT. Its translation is CASRSSSGELFF.